This T cell receptor (beta chain) was identified in a study of T cell responses to AZD1222 COVID-19 vaccine. TCRdb keeps only in-frame clones here, not all; method: immunoSEQ multiplex PCR. In the table there are approximately 170,000 clones, roughly 87% of which are singletons. This CDR3 is built from 16 residues. V lost 1 base to trimming and J lost 5 bases; unmatched junction nucleotides: 9. Germline lookup yields CDR1 SNHLY and CDR2 FYNNEI. Sequencing was performed on peripheral blood, taken 28 days after the second AZD1222 dose. The receptor's source is an adult who received the AZD1222 COVID-19 vaccine. V usage is TRBV2 and J usage is TRBJ2-7; TRBD1 agrees at 9 bases. The CDR3 coding sequence is TGTGCCAGCAGTGAAGTTCCCGGGACAGGGCCCCACGAGCAGTACTTC. Protein sequence: CASSEVPGTGPHEQYF. Full variable domain (outside the CDR3, taken from reference TRBV2 and TRBJ2-7): EPEVTQTPSHQVTQMGQEVILRCVPISNHLYFYWYRQILGQKVEFLVSFYNNEISEKSEIFDDQFSVERPDGSNFTLKIRSTKLEDSAMYFCASSEVPGTGPHEQYFGPGTRLTVT.